This is a list of T cell receptor beta chains from one sample in a study of T cells in Graves' hyperthyroidism and ophthalmopathy. Each CDR3 protein gets one entry after TCRdb re-called the multiplex PCR reads with MiXCR. The data contain a few hundred thousand distinct CDR3 sequences, roughly 14% of them seen just once; the ten biggest clones take up around 7.5%. Source material: blood. These TCRs come from a woman aged 25 to 39 with Graves' hyperthyroidism. CDR3s include the opening cysteine and the closing phenylalanine or tryptophan. Each record gives: V gene, D gene, clone size, J gene, CDR3 protein, CDR3 DNA. The D gene is left open where the match is weak. The size entry is marked missing in some rows and otherwise reads once, few, many or a size class.

TRBV4-2	NA	few	TRBJ1-1	CASSQDITGARLPAFF	TGTGCCAGCAGCCAAGATATTACGGGGGCGCGACTCCCAGCTTTCTTT
TRBV12-3/TRBV12-4	NA	NA	TRBJ2-7	CASSLTITAVPSYEQYF	TGTGCCAGCAGTTTAACTATCACGGCTGTCCCAAGCTACGAGCAGTACTTC
TRBV20-1	NA	NA	TRBJ2-3	CSARDGAQGGWGTQYF	TGCAGTGCTAGAGATGGGGCCCAGGGAGGTTGGGGTACGCAGTATTTT
TRBV18	TRBD1	many	TRBJ1-1	CASSIGQGAGNTEAFF	TGTGCCAGCTCAATCGGACAGGGGGCGGGAAACACTGAAGCTTTCTTT
TRBV12-3/TRBV12-4	TRBD1	NA	TRBJ1-2	CASSSAGQVLLYGYTF	TGTGCCAGCAGTTCAGCCGGACAGGTCCTCCTCTATGGCTACACCTTC
TRBV7-2	TRBD2	many	TRBJ2-1	CASRPGGASGSRYNEQFF	TGTGCCAGCAGACCTGGTGGAGCTAGCGGGAGCAGGTACAATGAGCAGTTCTTC
TRBV7-9	NA	NA	TRBJ2-1	CASSSHIGGYYNEQFF	TGTGCCAGCAGCTCCCATATTGGGGGTTACTACAATGAGCAGTTCTTC
TRBV7-9	TRBD2	few	TRBJ2-5	CASSLRVSGASQETQYF	TGTGCCAGCAGCTTAAGGGTTAGCGGGGCCTCCCAAGAGACCCAGTACTTC
TRBV12-3/TRBV12-4	TRBD2	NA	TRBJ2-7	CANSLWRERRYEQYF	TGTGCCAACAGTTTATGGCGGGAGAGGCGGTACGAGCAGTACTTC
TRBV6-1	TRBD1	few	TRBJ2-2	CAGRQGPNTGELFF	TGTGCCGGACGACAGGGGCCGAACACCGGGGAGCTGTTTTTT
TRBV6-5	NA	few	TRBJ1-4	CASSYLGGSDEKLFF	TGTGCCAGCAGTTACCTGGGGGGCTCAGATGAAAAACTGTTTTTT
TRBV9	TRBD2	many	TRBJ2-7	CASSSGTSGLPRYEQYF	TGTGCCAGCAGCTCGGGAACTAGCGGGCTTCCTCGCTACGAGCAGTACTTC
TRBV6-1	NA	few	TRBJ2-1	CASRRTRTSNEQFF	TGTGCCAGCAGGAGGACCAGGACGAGCAATGAGCAGTTCTTC
TRBV20-1	NA	many	TRBJ1-5	CSARETFFRNQPQHF	TGCAGTGCTAGAGAGACGTTTTTTCGCAATCAGCCCCAGCATTTT
TRBV20-1	TRBD2	many	TRBJ2-3	CSARASGEVDTQYF	TGCAGTGCTAGGGCTAGCGGAGAGGTAGATACGCAGTATTTT
TRBV20-1	NA	many	TRBJ2-1	CSARDSAGGRYNEQFF	TGCAGTGCTAGAGATTCGGCGGGCGGAAGATACAATGAGCAGTTCTTC
TRBV2	TRBD1	NA	TRBJ1-4	CAITQGSGEELFF	TGTGCCATTACACAGGGGAGCGGTGAAGAACTGTTTTTT
TRBV6-5	NA	many	TRBJ2-5	CASSYQVADQYF	TGTGCCAGCAGTTACCAGGTCGCAGACCAGTACTTC
TRBV20-1	NA	few	TRBJ2-7	CSARGTEQYF	TGCAGTGCTAGAGGGACCGAGCAGTACTTC
TRBV20-1	NA	NA	TRBJ2-1	CSARESYNYDNEQFF	TGCAGTGCTAGAGAAAGTTACAATTACGACAATGAGCAGTTCTTC
TRBV18	NA	many	TRBJ1-4	CASSPPARVGEKLFF	TGTGCCAGCTCACCACCGGCCAGGGTCGGTGAAAAACTGTTTTTT
TRBV7-2	TRBD2	many	TRBJ2-1	CASSLVPDPGLASYNEQFF	TGTGCCAGCAGCTTAGTTCCAGATCCGGGACTAGCATCCTACAATGAGCAGTTCTTC
TRBV20-1	NA	NA	TRBJ2-1	CSARGPQDNEQFF	TGCAGTGCTAGAGGGCCTCAGGACAATGAGCAGTTCTTC
TRBV7-2	TRBD2	many	TRBJ2-3	CASSTLAPTDTQYF	TGTGCCAGCAGCACACTAGCGCCCACAGATACGCAGTATTTT
TRBV30	TRBD1	many	TRBJ2-5	CAWRGRDRAQETQYF	TGTGCCTGGAGGGGTCGGGACAGGGCTCAAGAGACCCAGTACTTC
TRBV18	NA	many	TRBJ2-3	CASSPLTTSTDTQYF	TGTGCCAGCTCACCACTAACCACTAGCACAGATACGCAGTATTTT
TRBV10-3	NA	many	TRBJ1-1	CAISTHRVNTEAFF	TGTGCCATCAGTACCCACAGGGTGAACACTGAAGCTTTCTTT
TRBV18	NA	NA	TRBJ2-3	CASSPPRAPSTDTQYF	TGTGCCAGCTCACCACCCAGGGCCCCCAGCACAGATACGCAGTATTTT
TRBV6-5	NA	few	TRBJ1-2	CASSYSLGDNYGYTF	TGTGCCAGCAGTTACTCATTAGGGGATAACTATGGCTACACCTTC
TRBV7-3	NA	many	TRBJ2-5	CASSLNFQETQYF	TGTGCCAGCAGCTTAAACTTCCAAGAGACCCAGTACTTC
TRBV10-3	TRBD1	few	TRBJ2-7	CAIGSRDRGYEQYF	TGTGCCATCGGTTCAAGGGACAGGGGATACGAGCAGTACTTC
TRBV4-3	TRBD1	few	TRBJ2-7	CASSQGGTGYEQYF	TGCGCCAGCAGCCAAGGCGGGACAGGGTACGAGCAGTACTTC
TRBV12-3/TRBV12-4	NA	few	TRBJ1-5	CASSFLADQPQHF	TGTGCCAGCAGTTTTTTGGCGGATCAGCCCCAGCATTTT
TRBV28	TRBD2	NA	TRBJ2-1	CASSPPLAGDYNEQFF	TGTGCCAGCAGTCCGCCTCTAGCGGGGGACTACAATGAGCAGTTCTTC
TRBV7-6	NA	few	TRBJ1-4	CASSLHPPNEKLFF	TGTGCCAGCAGCTTACACCCTCCTAATGAAAAACTGTTTTTT
TRBV5-5	TRBD1	NA	TRBJ1-2	CASSLYSGQSLGGYTF	TGTGCCAGCAGCTTGTATTCGGGACAGAGTCTAGGTGGCTACACCTTC
TRBV5-1	TRBD2	many	TRBJ2-1	CASSSGLAGTPSNNEQFF	TGCGCCAGCAGCTCCGGACTAGCGGGGACCCCCTCCAACAATGAGCAGTTCTTC
TRBV20-1	NA	many	TRBJ2-1	CSARDRGFYNEQFF	TGCAGTGCTAGAGATCGAGGATTTTACAATGAGCAGTTCTTC
TRBV7-9	NA	NA	TRBJ2-7	CASSLNVDISYEQYF	TGTGCCAGCAGCTTAAATGTGGACATCTCCTACGAGCAGTACTTC
TRBV29-1	NA	NA	TRBJ2-6	CSVEGEEPNVLTF	TGCAGCGTTGAAGGAGAGGAACCTAACGTCCTGACTTTC
TRBV3-1	NA	many	TRBJ2-7	CASSWRRAHEQYF	TGTGCCAGCAGCTGGAGGAGAGCCCACGAGCAGTACTTC
TRBV6-1	NA	many	TRBJ2-2	CASRELGGTGELFF	TGTGCCAGCAGGGAGTTGGGGGGCACCGGGGAGCTGTTTTTT
TRBV7-9	NA	many	TRBJ2-7	CASSFTQGYYEQYF	TGTGCCAGCAGCTTCACCCAGGGCTACTACGAGCAGTACTTC
TRBV20-1	NA	many	TRBJ2-7	CSARDLKLSYEQYF	TGCAGTGCTAGAGATCTAAAACTGTCCTACGAGCAGTACTTC
TRBV7-2	TRBD2	many	TRBJ2-3	CASSLVLAGPDTQYF	TGTGCCAGCAGCTTAGTGCTAGCGGGTCCAGATACGCAGTATTTT
TRBV11-3	TRBD1	many	TRBJ2-7	CASSITGGEQYF	TGTGCCAGCAGCATAACAGGGGGCGAGCAGTACTTC
TRBV12-3/TRBV12-4	NA	NA	TRBJ1-5	CASSLGVFNQPQHF	TGTGCCAGCAGTTTAGGGGTTTTCAATCAGCCCCAGCATTTT
TRBV2	NA	many	TRBJ1-1	CASSGRGEAFF	TGTGCCAGCAGTGGACGGGGAGAAGCTTTCTTT
TRBV29-1	NA	many	TRBJ2-3	CSVGKVLGADTQYF	TGCAGCGTTGGGAAAGTGTTGGGCGCAGATACGCAGTATTTT
TRBV5-1	TRBD2	NA	TRBJ2-7	CASKGERGGVRQYF	TGCGCCAGCAAAGGGGAGCGGGGGGGGGTTCGGCAGTACTTC
TRBV6-2/TRBV6-3	TRBD2	many	TRBJ2-1	CASSYGTSINEQFF	TGTGCCAGCAGTTACGGGACTAGCATCAATGAGCAGTTCTTC
TRBV7-2	NA	few	TRBJ2-6	CASSKDPPGGGANVLTF	TGTGCCAGCAGCAAGGACCCTCCAGGCGGGGGGGCCAACGTCCTGACTTTC
TRBV2	TRBD1	many	TRBJ2-7	CASREIPGTGIYEQYF	TGTGCCAGCAGAGAAATTCCCGGGACAGGGATCTACGAGCAGTACTTC